This T cell receptor (beta chain) was retrieved from a study of shared clonotypes between healthy human individuals. TCRdb's copy holds only in-frame clones and misses some; the assay was immunoSEQ multiplex PCR. The sample gives about 600,000 clones, 98% of which show up once; more than 0.3% is in the top ten. CDR3 size: 13 residues. The germline gives CDR1 LNHDA, CDR2 SQIVND (reference sequence). The V end lost 0 bases, the J end lost 3 bases, and 6 bases lay between the germline ends. Terminally differentiated effector memory CD45RA+ cells were excluded by CCR7 positive selection of CD45RO-negative cells.

The chain recombines TRBV19 with TRBJ2-7; D perhaps matches TRBD2 (6 bases). The TCR sequence derives from a man aged 25 to 40 in good health. Sequenced: naive CD8+ T cells sorted from blood. The CDR3 protein is CASSIEGGYEQYF. The CDR3 nucleotides read TGTGCCAGTAGTATAGAGGGGGGCTACGAGCAGTACTTC.